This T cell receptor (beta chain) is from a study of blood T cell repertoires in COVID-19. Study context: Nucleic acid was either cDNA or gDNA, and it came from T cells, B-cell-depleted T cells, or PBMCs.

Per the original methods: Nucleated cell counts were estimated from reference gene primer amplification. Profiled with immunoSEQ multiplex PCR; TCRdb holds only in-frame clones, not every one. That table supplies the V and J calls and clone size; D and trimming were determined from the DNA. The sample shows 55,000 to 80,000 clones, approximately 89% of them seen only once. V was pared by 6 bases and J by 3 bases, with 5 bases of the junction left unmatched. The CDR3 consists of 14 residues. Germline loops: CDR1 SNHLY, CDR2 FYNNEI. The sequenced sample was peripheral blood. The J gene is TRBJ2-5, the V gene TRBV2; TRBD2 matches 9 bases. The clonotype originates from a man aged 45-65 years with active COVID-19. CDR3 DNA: TGTGCCAGCAGCAGACGACTAGCGGAAGAGACCCAGTACTTC. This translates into CASSRRLAEETQYF.